The rows below give T cell receptor beta chains drawn from one sample of a study of cytomegalovirus exposure and HLA in healthy donors. Assay used: immunoSEQ multiplex PCR; TCRdb lists only in-frame clones, some missing. The data show 250,000 or so clones, about 81% seen once. Sequenced material: PBMCs. These receptors were collected from a woman aged 60 to 75 in good health and CMV-seropositive. Both conserved end residues are part of each CDR3. D genes are given only for firm matches. Expanded clones get a size class; other rows say once, few or many, or leave the size out.

clone size: once; V gene: TRBV15; J gene: TRBJ2-3; D gene: -; CDR3 protein: CATSRDPGFTDTQYF; CDR3 DNA: TGTGCCACCAGCAGAGATCCGGGATTCACAGATACGCAGTATTTT
clone size: -; V gene: TRBV18; J gene: TRBJ1-5; D gene: TRBD1; CDR3 protein: CASSPPGTVGQPQHF; CDR3 DNA: TGTGCCAGCTCACCACCAGGGACAGTGGGTCAGCCCCAGCATTTT
clone size: -; V gene: TRBV4-1; J gene: TRBJ2-1; D gene: TRBD2; CDR3 protein: CASSEQGLAGGLFYNEQFF; CDR3 DNA: TGCGCCAGCAGCGAACAGGGACTAGCGGGAGGGCTGTTTTACAATGAGCAGTTCTTC
clone size: -; V gene: TRBV6-1; J gene: TRBJ2-7; D gene: -; CDR3 protein: CASSVRGGRDYEQYF; CDR3 DNA: TGTGCCAGCAGTGTAAGGGGGGGGAGGGACTACGAGCAGTACTTC
clone size: once; V gene: TRBV7-3; J gene: TRBJ1-1; D gene: TRBD1; CDR3 protein: CASSLDREAEAFF; CDR3 DNA: TGTGCCAGCAGCCTAGACAGGGAAGCTGAAGCTTTCTTT
clone size: -; V gene: TRBV14; J gene: TRBJ2-4; D gene: -; CDR3 protein: CASSQAGTRHLNIQYF; CDR3 DNA: TGTGCCAGCAGCCAGGCCGGGACACGGCACTTAAACATTCAGTACTTC
clone size: few; V gene: TRBV6-5; J gene: TRBJ1-4; D gene: -; CDR3 protein: CASRGQSNEKLFF; CDR3 DNA: TGTGCCAGCCGAGGACAGTCTAATGAAAAACTGTTTTTT
clone size: -; V gene: TRBV7-9; J gene: TRBJ1-5; D gene: -; CDR3 protein: CASSLGRGSNQPQHF; CDR3 DNA: TGTGCCAGCAGCTTAGGCAGGGGAAGCAATCAGCCCCAGCATTTT
clone size: few; V gene: TRBV4-1; J gene: TRBJ2-6; D gene: TRBD2; CDR3 protein: CASSQAGLAGTRSGANVLTF; CDR3 DNA: TGCGCCAGCAGCCAAGCGGGACTAGCGGGTACGCGCTCTGGGGCCAACGTCCTGACTTTC
clone size: -; V gene: TRBV5-1; J gene: TRBJ1-2; D gene: TRBD1; CDR3 protein: CASSPGQDYGYTF; CDR3 DNA: TGCGCCAGCAGCCCGGGACAGGACTATGGCTACACCTTC
clone size: -; V gene: TRBV4-1; J gene: TRBJ2-7; D gene: -; CDR3 protein: CASSPVRVTGSYEQYF; CDR3 DNA: TGCGCCAGCAGCCCGGTGAGAGTAACCGGCTCCTACGAGCAGTACTTC
clone size: -; V gene: TRBV30; J gene: TRBJ1-2; D gene: TRBD1; CDR3 protein: CAWSGGQGADYGYTF; CDR3 DNA: TGTGCCTGGAGTGGTGGACAGGGGGCCGACTATGGCTACACCTTC
clone size: -; V gene: TRBV29-1; J gene: TRBJ2-5; D gene: TRBD1; CDR3 protein: CSVAVAGRTGYGLNKETQYF; CDR3 DNA: TGCAGCGTTGCGGTGGCGGGTAGGACAGGGTATGGCCTCAACAAGGAGACCCAGTACTTC
clone size: -; V gene: TRBV18; J gene: TRBJ1-1; D gene: TRBD1; CDR3 protein: CASSHDRVEAFF; CDR3 DNA: TGTGCCAGCTCACACGACAGGGTTGAAGCTTTCTTT
clone size: -; V gene: TRBV5-6; J gene: TRBJ1-5; D gene: -; CDR3 protein: CASSLQGTGTQPQHF; CDR3 DNA: TGTGCCAGCAGCCTCCAGGGCACAGGGACCCAGCCCCAGCATTTT
clone size: -; V gene: TRBV19; J gene: TRBJ2-6; D gene: TRBD2; CDR3 protein: CASSILGRLLASGRLGANVLTF; CDR3 DNA: TGTGCCAGTAGCATCCTAGGAAGGCTCCTCGCTAGCGGGAGGCTTGGGGCCAACGTCCTGACTTTC
clone size: few; V gene: TRBV25-1; J gene: TRBJ2-5; D gene: -; CDR3 protein: CASRSRGMGQETQYF; CDR3 DNA: TGTGCCAGCAGGTCAAGGGGAATGGGACAAGAGACCCAGTACTTC
clone size: few; V gene: TRBV28; J gene: TRBJ1-3; D gene: -; CDR3 protein: CASRLGGVGNTIYF; CDR3 DNA: TGTGCCAGCAGATTGGGGGGAGTTGGAAACACCATATATTTT
clone size: once; V gene: TRBV9; J gene: TRBJ2-1; D gene: TRBD2; CDR3 protein: CASRPSGGPYNEQFF; CDR3 DNA: TGTGCCAGCAGACCGAGCGGGGGCCCCTACAATGAGCAGTTCTTC
clone size: -; V gene: TRBV7-2; J gene: TRBJ2-1; D gene: TRBD2; CDR3 protein: CASSETTSGREQFF; CDR3 DNA: TGTGCCAGCAGCGAAACTACTAGCGGGAGAGAGCAGTTCTTC
clone size: -; V gene: TRBV6-5; J gene: TRBJ1-5; D gene: -; CDR3 protein: CASSYSTTGNQPQHF; CDR3 DNA: TGTGCCAGCAGTTACTCGACCACAGGAAATCAGCCCCAGCATTTT
clone size: -; V gene: TRBV28; J gene: TRBJ1-5; D gene: -; CDR3 protein: CASRITGMGSNQPQHF; CDR3 DNA: TGTGCCAGCAGGATAACAGGGATGGGTAGCAATCAGCCCCAGCATTTT
clone size: -; V gene: TRBV7-9; J gene: TRBJ2-1; D gene: -; CDR3 protein: CASSLIGNEQFF; CDR3 DNA: TGTGCCAGCAGCTTAATCGGGAATGAGCAGTTCTTC
clone size: -; V gene: TRBV6-5; J gene: TRBJ1-2; D gene: TRBD1; CDR3 protein: CASSRTGGIYGYTF; CDR3 DNA: TGTGCCAGCAGTCGGACAGGGGGGATCTATGGCTACACCTTC
clone size: many; V gene: TRBV12-5; J gene: TRBJ1-5; D gene: -; CDR3 protein: CASGSQTGGPAQPQHF; CDR3 DNA: TGTGCTAGTGGATCTCAGACCGGGGGGCCTGCTCAGCCCCAGCATTTT
clone size: -; V gene: TRBV7-9; J gene: TRBJ2-7; D gene: TRBD2; CDR3 protein: CSSSSDREGLNYEQYF; CDR3 DNA: TGTTCCAGCAGCTCCGATCGGGAGGGGTTAAACTACGAGCAGTACTTC
clone size: -; V gene: TRBV5-1; J gene: TRBJ1-4; D gene: TRBD1; CDR3 protein: CASSRGQGAEKLFF; CDR3 DNA: TGCGCCAGCAGCCGAGGACAGGGTGCCGAAAAACTGTTTTTT
clone size: -; V gene: TRBV18; J gene: TRBJ2-3; D gene: -; CDR3 protein: CASSPGARDTQYF; CDR3 DNA: TGTGCCAGCTCACCGGGGGCTCGGGATACGCAGTATTTT
clone size: -; V gene: TRBV30; J gene: TRBJ2-2; D gene: TRBD2; CDR3 protein: CAWSVRGLRVGELFF; CDR3 DNA: TGTGCCTGGAGTGTACGGGGACTACGGGTCGGGGAGCTGTTTTTT
clone size: -; V gene: TRBV6-6; J gene: TRBJ2-1; D gene: TRBD2; CDR3 protein: CASGGLAGGTYNEQFF; CDR3 DNA: TGTGCCAGCGGGGGACTAGCGGGAGGCACCTACAATGAGCAGTTCTTC
clone size: -; V gene: TRBV9; J gene: TRBJ1-2; D gene: TRBD1; CDR3 protein: CASSPLAGGDGYTF; CDR3 DNA: TGTGCCAGCAGCCCCTTAGCAGGGGGTGATGGCTACACCTTC
clone size: -; V gene: TRBV7-3; J gene: TRBJ2-3; D gene: TRBD2; CDR3 protein: CASSFRLAGGTDTQYF; CDR3 DNA: TGTGCCAGCAGCTTTAGACTAGCGGGAGGAACAGATACGCAGTATTTT
clone size: once; V gene: TRBV9; J gene: TRBJ2-1; D gene: -; CDR3 protein: CASSVGLVVDNEQFF; CDR3 DNA: TGTGCCAGCAGCGTAGGACTCGTGGTCGACAATGAGCAGTTCTTC
clone size: -; V gene: TRBV27; J gene: TRBJ2-7; D gene: -; CDR3 protein: CASSSLEPSYEQYF; CDR3 DNA: TGTGCCAGCAGTTCACTCGAACCATCCTACGAGCAGTACTTC
clone size: -; V gene: TRBV5-6; J gene: TRBJ1-1; D gene: -; CDR3 protein: CASSSWRRMNTEAFF; CDR3 DNA: TGTGCCAGCAGCTCGTGGCGCAGGATGAACACTGAAGCTTTCTTT
clone size: once; V gene: TRBV7-9; J gene: TRBJ2-1; D gene: TRBD2; CDR3 protein: CASSFASGIYNEQFF; CDR3 DNA: TGTGCCAGCAGCTTTGCTAGCGGGATCTACAATGAGCAGTTCTTC
clone size: -; V gene: TRBV29-1; J gene: TRBJ2-5; D gene: -; CDR3 protein: CSVENNQETQYF; CDR3 DNA: TGCAGCGTGGAGAACAATCAAGAGACCCAGTACTTC
clone size: few; V gene: TRBV6-1; J gene: TRBJ1-5; D gene: -; CDR3 protein: CASSEEGQGWNQPQHF; CDR3 DNA: TGTGCCAGCAGTGAAGAAGGTCAGGGATGGAATCAGCCCCAGCATTTT
clone size: -; V gene: TRBV2; J gene: TRBJ2-7; D gene: TRBD2; CDR3 protein: CASSGMGLAAYEQYF; CDR3 DNA: TGTGCCAGCAGTGGCATGGGACTAGCGGCCTACGAGCAGTACTTC
clone size: -; V gene: TRBV11-2; J gene: TRBJ2-3; D gene: TRBD2; CDR3 protein: CASSFRLAAEGTQYF; CDR3 DNA: TGTGCCAGCAGCTTCAGACTAGCGGCAGAGGGTACGCAGTATTTT
clone size: -; V gene: TRBV29-1; J gene: TRBJ1-1; D gene: TRBD1; CDR3 protein: CSVRQGATTEAFF; CDR3 DNA: TGCAGCGTAAGACAGGGGGCTACCACTGAAGCTTTCTTT
clone size: -; V gene: TRBV7-9; J gene: TRBJ2-7; D gene: TRBD2; CDR3 protein: CASSPGAGGVYEQYF; CDR3 DNA: TGTGCCAGCAGCCCGGGGGCGGGAGGTGTCTACGAGCAGTACTTC
clone size: -; V gene: TRBV5-1; J gene: TRBJ2-1; D gene: TRBD2; CDR3 protein: CASSLTSGRGDYNEQFF; CDR3 DNA: TGCGCCAGCAGCTTGACTAGCGGGAGAGGGGACTACAATGAGCAGTTCTTC
clone size: -; V gene: TRBV5-1; J gene: TRBJ2-7; D gene: -; CDR3 protein: CARDSSYEQYF; CDR3 DNA: TGCGCCAGGGACAGCTCCTACGAGCAGTACTTC
clone size: -; V gene: TRBV6-1; J gene: TRBJ1-2; D gene: TRBD1; CDR3 protein: CASRLTGYYGYTF; CDR3 DNA: TGTGCCAGCAGACTGACAGGGTACTATGGCTACACCTTC
clone size: -; V gene: TRBV28; J gene: TRBJ2-7; D gene: -; CDR3 protein: CASSFHVRDKSYEQYF; CDR3 DNA: TGTGCCAGCAGTTTTCATGTTCGGGACAAATCCTACGAGCAGTACTTC
clone size: -; V gene: TRBV10-3; J gene: TRBJ1-1; D gene: TRBD1; CDR3 protein: CAISEWDRGIAEAFF; CDR3 DNA: TGTGCCATCAGTGAGTGGGACAGGGGTATCGCTGAAGCTTTCTTT
clone size: -; V gene: TRBV6-1; J gene: TRBJ1-2; D gene: -; CDR3 protein: CASSDQSGYGYTF; CDR3 DNA: TGTGCCAGCAGTGACCAATCAGGCTATGGCTACACCTTC
clone size: -; V gene: TRBV5-1; J gene: TRBJ1-2; D gene: -; CDR3 protein: CASSPPSDYGYTF; CDR3 DNA: TGCGCCAGCAGCCCTCCTTCGGACTATGGCTACACCTTC
clone size: -; V gene: TRBV7-2; J gene: TRBJ1-1; D gene: -; CDR3 protein: CASSLKFRQTEAFF; CDR3 DNA: TGTGCCAGCAGCTTAAAATTCAGGCAAACTGAAGCTTTCTTT
clone size: -; V gene: TRBV27; J gene: TRBJ1-2; D gene: -; CDR3 protein: CASRKTTPGEGRYGYTF; CDR3 DNA: TGTGCCAGCAGAAAGACTACCCCGGGGGAGGGAAGATATGGCTACACCTTC
clone size: -; V gene: TRBV6-5; J gene: TRBJ1-4; D gene: -; CDR3 protein: CASSYSRRGFNEKLFF; CDR3 DNA: TGTGCCAGCAGTTACTCGAGGCGGGGTTTTAATGAAAAACTGTTTTTT
clone size: -; V gene: TRBV2; J gene: TRBJ2-1; D gene: -; CDR3 protein: CARGRNEQFF; CDR3 DNA: TGTGCCCGCGGGCGGAATGAGCAGTTCTTC